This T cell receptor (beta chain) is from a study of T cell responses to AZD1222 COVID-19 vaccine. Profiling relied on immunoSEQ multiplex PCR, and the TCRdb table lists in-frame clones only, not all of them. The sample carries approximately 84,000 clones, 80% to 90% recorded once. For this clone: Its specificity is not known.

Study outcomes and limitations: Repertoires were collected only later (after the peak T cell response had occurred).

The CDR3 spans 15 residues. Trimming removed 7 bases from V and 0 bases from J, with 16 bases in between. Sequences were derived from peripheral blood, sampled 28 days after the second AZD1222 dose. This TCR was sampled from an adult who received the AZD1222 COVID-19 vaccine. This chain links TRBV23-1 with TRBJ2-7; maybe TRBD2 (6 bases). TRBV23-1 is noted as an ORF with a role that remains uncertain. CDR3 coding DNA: TGCGCCAGCACGAGACGCGGGGCCCACTCCTACGAGCAGTACTTC. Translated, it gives CASTRRGAHSYEQYF.